The 10 T cell receptor beta chains below all came from one sample that was sequenced in a study of TIL therapy for anti-PD-1-resistant metastatic lung cancer. Time point: pre-treatment sample, taken before nivolumab and TIL therapy. The libraries were made with immunoSEQ v3. Using immunoSEQ multiplex PCR, the repertoire was profiled, and TCRdb retains in-frame clones only, with some absent. Found here are about 15,000 clones, about 84% of them singletons; the top ten hold about 0.85%. This sample comprised blood, obtained at baseline. The receptor source for this set is a person aged 25 to 85 with non-small cell lung cancer.

V is TRBV7-6 and J is TRBJ2-7, with D possibly being TRBD2 (5 bases). V dropped 0 bases and J dropped 2 bases, with 11 bases sitting between them. This CDR3 contains 15 residues. Germline loops: CDR1 SGHVS, CDR2 FNYEAQ. The CDR3 DNA is TGTGCCAGCAGCTTAGCAGGCAGCGGAGCCTACGAGCAGTACTTC. It yields the protein CASSLAGSGAYEQYF.

The V call is TRBV19, the J call TRBJ2-3; D uncertain. The CDR3 length is 11 residues. Trimming took off 8 bases at V and 5 bases at J, with 8 bases between the two ends. CDR1 LNHDA and CDR2 SQIVND come from the germline V gene (reference sequence). The CDR3: CASEVRDTQYF. CDR3 DNA: TGTGCCAGTGAGGTGAGAGATACGCAGTATTTT.

This clone was found a few times. The rearrangement links TRBV28 to TRBJ2-2; D perhaps matches TRBD1 (5 bases). CDR1 MDHEN and CDR2 SYDVKM come from the germline V gene. Trimming shortened V by 4 bases and J by 1 base, and 10 bases separated the two germline ends. The CDR3 is 15 residues long. The CDR3 DNA reads TGTGCCAGCAGTTACCCTGGACAGAACACCGGGGAGCTGTTTTTT. Protein sequence: CASSYPGQNTGELFF.

This chain uses TRBV5-5 with TRBJ2-2, with TRBD2 matching 8 bases. CDR3 length equals 15 residues. CDR1 SGHKS and CDR2 YYEKEE come from the germline V gene (reference sequence). V trimming: 5 bases; J trimming: 2 bases; junction bases outside the gene matches: 5. For the CDR3, the DNA is TGTGCCAGCAGGCACACTAGCGGAAACACCGGGGAGCTGTTTTTT. It is translated as CASRHTSGNTGELFF.

This clone was seen once. The chain carries TRBV7-3 and TRBJ2-7, with D uncertain. CDR3 length: 14 residues. The ends were cut back, 3 bases at V and 4 bases at J, with 13 bases in the middle. Germline CDR1 SGHTA, CDR2 FQGTGA. CDR3 sequence (DNA): TGTGCCAGCAGCTTGGTAGGTTCGAGGTACGAGCAGTACTTC. This gives the protein CASSLVGSRYEQYF.

CDR3 DNA sequence: TGCGCCAGCAGCCAATTCCGATCCTACGAGCAGTACTTC. As protein: CASSQFRSYEQYF. The chain uses TRBV4-3 and TRBJ2-7; no reliable D call. Germline V gives CDR1 LGHNA, CDR2 YSLEER. V lost 2 bases and J 1 base, leaving 6 bases between the germline ends. The CDR3 is 13 amino acids.

V gene TRBV4-2 combines with J gene TRBJ2-1; 11 bases line up with TRBD2. The CDR3 consists of 18 residues. The ends lost 3 bases at V and 3 bases at J; junction bases unmatched: 10. CDR1 LGHNA and CDR2 YNFKEQ come from the germline V gene. The CDR3 loop is CASSQGPGTSGVYNEQFF. For the CDR3, the DNA is TGTGCCAGCAGCCAGGGCCCTGGGACTAGCGGAGTCTACAATGAGCAGTTCTTC.

This clone came up a few times. The V call is TRBV6-6, the J call TRBJ1-1; possible D gene TRBD1, 6 bases. Germline loops: CDR1 MNHNY, CDR2 SVGAGI (reference sequence). CDR3 size: 13 residues. Trimming stripped 6 bases from V and 4 bases from J, with 12 bases between. In DNA form, the CDR3 reads TGTGCCAGCAGCTCACAGGGCCGCACTGAAGCTTTCTTT. This sequence encodes CASSSQGRTEAFF.

The chain is built from TRBV28 and TRBJ1-6; tentatively, D is TRBD1 (6 bases). There are 16 residues in the CDR3. Trimming removed 5 bases at V and 3 bases at J, with 14 bases between. In germline, CDR1 is MDHEN, CDR2 SYDVKM. Here the CDR3 DNA reads TGTGCCAGCAGTCTCCCTGGACAGCTCTATAATTCACCCCTCCACTTT. Residues: CASSLPGQLYNSPLHF. Combining the CDR3 with reference TRBV28 and TRBJ1-6 gives the whole variable domain DVKVTQSSRYLVKRTGEKVFLECVQDMDHENMFWYRQDPGLGLRLIYFSYDVKMKEKGDIPEGYSVSREKKERFSLILESASTNQTSMYLCASSLPGQLYNSPLHFGNGTRLTVT.

This chain joins TRBV7-9 and TRBJ1-2, with D tentatively TRBD1 (5 bases). Between the trimmed V and J ends, which lost 11 bases and 6 bases, there was a span of 16 bases. The germline V gene encodes CDR1 SEHNR and CDR2 FQNEAQ (reference sequence). The CDR3 covers 12 residues. The CDR3 DNA reads as TGTGCCGGTACAGGACCCGGGGATGGCTACACCTTC. Its translation: CAGTGPGDGYTF.